This T cell receptor beta chain was captured in a study of cytotoxic CD8 clonotypes in ibrutinib-treated CLL. Study results and limitations: There were few public clonotypes, and on treatment they contracted or stayed stable.

A remark on this clone: The antigen remains unidentified.

Germline V gene lookup returns CDR1 MGHRA and CDR2 YSYEKL. V lost 5 bases and J 10 bases, leaving 15 bases between the germline ends. CDR3 length: 13 residues. The method was immunoSEQ multiplex PCR; TCRdb's version includes in-frame clones alone and lacks a portion of them. This sample has approximately 42,000 clones, with roughly two thirds found just once. This receptor was identified in a human donor with chronic lymphocytic leukemia. V usage is TRBV4-1 and J usage is TRBJ2-1; D not resolved. The sequencing here drew on PBMCs, taken after 12 months of ibrutinib treatment. This CDR3 is CASSKATGLEQFF. As DNA, the CDR3 is TGCGCCAGCAGCAAAGCTACCGGTTTAGAGCAGTTCTTC.